This entry lists 15 T cell receptor beta chains sequenced from one sample in a study of blood T cell repertoires in COVID-19. The repertoire was sequenced with immunoSEQ multiplex PCR; TCRdb's copy has only in-frame clones and lacks some. The sample yields about 100,000 clones, over 80% seen once. The sequencing input was peripheral blood. The receptors here all came from a man aged 45-60 years with active or convalescent COVID-19.

The chain links TRBV24-1 to TRBJ2-3, with D maybe TRBD2 (6 bases). The CDR3 is 14 residues long. Germline CDR1 KGHDR, CDR2 SFDVKD. Trimming stripped 6 bases from V and 0 bases from J, with 9 bases between. This chain's CDR3 is CATSMRESTDTQYF. The CDR3 DNA follows: TGTGCCACCAGTATGCGGGAAAGCACAGATACGCAGTATTTT.

The chain has TRBV9 and TRBJ2-3, with a weak D call TRBD2 (6 bases). CDR1 and CDR2 (germline): SGDLS, YYNGEE. CDR3 length equals 13 residues. V lost 2 bases and J lost 6, with 10 bases in between. The DNA for the CDR3 is TGTGCCAGCAGCGTTACTAGCTCCGATACGCAGTATTTT. Its translation is CASSVTSSDTQYF.

The chain carries TRBV7-2 and TRBJ2-7; D gene ambiguous. The CDR3 has 13 residues. The V end lost 7 bases, the J end lost 2 bases, and 12 bases lay between the germline ends. CDR1 is SGHTA, CDR2 FQGNSA, per germline. Here the CDR3 reads CASTQVVTYEQYF. CDR3 nucleotides: TGTGCCAGCACCCAGGTAGTAACCTACGAGCAGTACTTC.

The table lists this clone with a count of one. The V gene is TRBV11-3, the J gene TRBJ2-3; tentatively, D is TRBD1 (5 bases). CDR3 length: 15 residues. Trimming removed 1 base at V and 1 base at J, with 9 bases between. Germline CDR1 reads SGHNT; CDR2 reads YENEEA. CDR3 in amino acids: CASSLVARGTDTQYF. The CDR3 bases are TGTGCCAGCAGCTTAGTTGCCAGGGGCACAGATACGCAGTATTTT.

The V and J genes are TRBV7-9 and TRBJ2-1; the match to TRBD2 covers 10 bases. Germline V gives CDR1 SEHNR, CDR2 FQNEAQ (reference sequence). Germline trimming cut 7 bases from V and 6 bases from J; bases unmatched to any gene: 9. The CDR3 totals 15 residues. The CDR3 region is CASIEGTSVTNEQFF. CDR3 in DNA: TGTGCCAGCATCGAGGGGACTAGCGTGACCAATGAGCAGTTCTTC. Full variable domain (rest looked up from reference TRBV7-9 and TRBJ2-1): DTGVSQNPRHKITKRGQNVTFRCDPISEHNRLYWYRQTLGQGPEFLTYFQNEAQLEKSRLLSDRFSAERPKGSFSTLEIQRTEQGDSAMYLCASIEGTSVTNEQFFGPGTRLTVL.

V gene TRBV19 combines with J gene TRBJ1-4; TRBD1 matches at 7 bases. The ends lost 8 bases at V and 4 bases at J; junction bases unmatched: 7. CDR3 length: 14 amino acids. Germline CDR1 reads LNHDA; CDR2 reads SQIVND (reference sequence). CDR3 in amino acids: CASRRQGFNEKLFF. The CDR3 bases are TGTGCCAGTCGTAGACAGGGCTTTAATGAAAAACTGTTTTTT.

This chain joins TRBV11-3 and TRBJ2-1; 9 bases match TRBD1. This CDR3 contains 16 residues. V shed 5 bases and J 9 bases; nucleotides not matched to a gene: 14. Germline-derived CDR1 and CDR2 are SGHNT and YENEEA. CDR3 loop: CASSQEWGTGTTEQFF. The CDR3 nucleotides are TGTGCCAGCAGCCAAGAGTGGGGGACAGGGACAACTGAGCAGTTCTTC.

The chain carries TRBV5-1 and TRBJ2-7; TRBD1 is a possible D gene (6 bases). Germline V lookup: CDR1 SGHRS, CDR2 YFSETQ. The germline V and J ends were trimmed by 8 bases and 0 bases, with 15 bases remaining between them. The CDR3 sequence is 14 residues long. CDR3 in DNA: TGCGCCAGTACACAGGGAACCAGCTCCTACGAGCAGTACTTC. Residues: CASTQGTSSYEQYF.

The rearrangement joins TRBV11-2 to TRBJ1-4; D is undetermined. Germline lookup yields CDR1 SGHAT and CDR2 FQNNGV. V shed 6 bases and J shed 4 bases, with 6 bases lying between them. This CDR3 is built from 12 residues. The CDR3 DNA reads as TGTGCCAGCAGGCGCATTAATGAAAAACTGTTTTTT. This sequence encodes CASRRINEKLFF.

V and J are TRBV9 and TRBJ2-5, with TRBD2 identical over 7 bases. The CDR3 is 16 residues long. The V gene end was trimmed by 0 bases and the J gene end by 5 bases; junction bases not matched to a gene: 10. CDR1 and CDR2 from the germline V gene are SGDLS and YYNGEE. This CDR3 is CASSVGPSGGYETQYF. The CDR3 region has the DNA TGTGCCAGCAGCGTAGGTCCTAGCGGAGGGTATGAGACCCAGTACTTC.

This rearrangement joins TRBV5-6 to TRBJ2-1; 11 bases fit TRBD2. The CDR3 is 16 amino acids. From germline, CDR1 is SGHDT and CDR2 YYEEEE. V dropped 2 bases and J dropped 6; count of bases not matched to a gene: 7. This chain's CDR3 is CASSLPGTSGTNEQFF. CDR3 sequence (DNA): TGTGCCAGCAGCTTACCCGGGACTAGCGGTACCAATGAGCAGTTCTTC.

The chain couples TRBV30 to TRBJ2-5; the D gene is possibly TRBD1 (6 bases). Trimming stripped 2 bases from V and 1 base from J, with 17 bases between. The CDR3 has 16 amino acids. Looked up from germline, CDR1 is GTSNPN and CDR2 is SVGIG (reference sequence). In DNA form, the CDR3 reads TGTGCCTGGAGTTACGCGGCGGACAGACGCCAAGAGACCCAGTACTTC. Its translation is CAWSYAADRRQETQYF.

This clone was recorded a few times. The rearrangement joins TRBV3-1 (or the pseudogene TRBV3-2) to TRBJ1-1, with D maybe TRBD1 (6 bases). The CDR3 covers 15 residues. Germline CDR1 reads LGHDT; CDR2 reads YNNKEL (reference sequence). The V and J ends lost 4 bases and 2 bases respectively, with 14 bases between them. CDR3: CASSRTRTENTEAFF. The CDR3 DNA reads as TGTGCCAGCAGCCGAACGCGGACAGAAAACACTGAAGCTTTCTTT.

This sequence joins TRBV28 and TRBJ2-7; possible D gene TRBD2, 5 bases. Trimming removed 5 bases at V and 0 bases at J, with 14 bases between. The CDR3 is 15 residues long. Germline V CDR1 and CDR2: MDHEN, SYDVKM. The CDR3 DNA follows: TGTGCCAGCAGTCCCCGACGAGGGAGCTCCTACGAGCAGTACTTC. This translates into CASSPRRGSSYEQYF.

The DNA for the CDR3 is TGTGCCAGCCTCATAGGGTGGGGGCTAGCTCAAGAGACCCAGTACTTC. Its protein product is CASLIGWGLAQETQYF. The V and J genes are TRBV7-8 and TRBJ2-5, with D perhaps matching TRBD1 (6 bases). Germline values: CDR1 SGHVS, CDR2 FQNEAQ. The CDR3 is 16 residues long. V was trimmed by 8 bases and J by 2 bases, leaving 21 bases between them.